The clone carrying this T cell receptor beta chain was found many times. Its antigen remains unidentified. The record originates from a study of response to subunit inactivated influenza vaccine. Regarding the study as a whole: Each seasonal influenza vaccination recruits few new T cells, the authors suggested.

V gave up 4 bases and J gave up 5 bases, with 15 bases separating them. Germline lookup yields CDR1 SGHRS and CDR2 YFSETQ. The CDR3 has 15 residues. One entry per CDR3 protein results from TCRdb running MiXCR on the RT-PCR reads. Here the sample spans around 650,000 distinct CDR3 sequences, around 14% being singletons. The chain couples TRBV5-1 to TRBJ2-2, with a tentative D call TRBD1 (5 bases). Sample: PBMCs from blood, taken about 13 days after vaccination. The source of this sequence is a man aged 50 to 59 who received an inactivated influenza vaccine. CDR3 sequence (DNA): TGCGCCAGCAGCACGACAGCCTCGGTGACCGGGGAGCTGTTTTTT. Protein sequence: CASSTTASVTGELFF.